These 7 T cell receptor beta chains were sequenced from one sample in a study of T cell repertoires in cytomegalovirus infection. Their specific antigens are unknown. Using its own MiXCR run on the reads, TCRdb lists one record per CDR3 protein. The sample carries roughly 200,000 distinct CDR3 sequences, around 35% recorded once. Sample: CD8+ T cells from cultured PBMCs, taken from culture after CMV antigen stimulation. Receptors originate from a human donor in good health (CMV status not recorded). Some clones in this sample may be carry-over from other donors' samples.

The chain employs TRBV6-5 and TRBJ2-1; 12 nucleotides align to TRBD2. This CDR3 region has 16 residues. V lost 7 bases to trimming and J lost 8 bases; unmatched junction nucleotides: 12. In germline, CDR1 is MNHEY, CDR2 SVGAGI. The CDR3 here is CASTRRASGRADEQFF. The DNA for the CDR3 is TGTGCCAGCACCAGGCGGGCTAGCGGGAGGGCCGATGAGCAGTTCTTC.

This clonotype was counted a few times. The chain carries TRBV7-3 and TRBJ2-1, with D unresolved. Germline values: CDR1 SGHTA, CDR2 FQGTGA. The ends were cut back, 2 bases at V and 5 bases at J, with 10 bases in the middle. The length of the CDR3 is 14 residues. CDR3 sequence: CASSLLGSNNEQFF. CDR3 DNA sequence: TGTGCCAGCAGCTTACTAGGGTCAAACAATGAGCAGTTCTTC. Together with reference TRBV7-3 and TRBJ2-1, the CDR3 gives the full variable domain: GAGVSQTPSNKVTEKGKYVELRCDPISGHTALYWYRQSLGQGPEFLIYFQGTGAADDSGLPNDRFFAVRPEGSVSTLKIQRTERGDSAVYLCASSLLGSNNEQFFGPGTRLTVL.

This clonotype has a single count. CDR3 sequence reads: CASSLSVAGGEGLGEQFF. The CDR3 bases are TGTGCCAGCAGCTTGTCGGTAGCGGGGGGAGAGGGGCTAGGCGAGCAGTTCTTC. The chain is built from TRBV5-4 and TRBJ2-1; 10 positions agree with TRBD2. Germline CDR1 is SGHNT and CDR2 is YYREEE (reference sequence). The CDR3 covers 18 residues. Trimming cost V 1 base and J 10 bases; bases outside gene matches: 17.

CDR3 residues: CASRSGHRGNYEQYF. The DNA of the CDR3 is TGTGCCAGCAGATCTGGGCACAGGGGTAATTACGAGCAGTACTTC. This chain links TRBV27 with TRBJ2-7; TRBD1 aligns across 7 bases. From germline, CDR1 is MNHEY and CDR2 SMNVEV (reference sequence). J was trimmed by 4 bases and V by 6 bases; bases with no gene match: 12. CDR3 length: 15 amino acids.

This clonotype was detected a few times. The gene calls are TRBV7-9 and TRBJ1-2; D is unresolved. This CDR3 has 13 residues. Trimming removed 5 bases from V and 5 bases from J, with 12 bases in between. Per the germline V gene, CDR1 is SEHNR and CDR2 is FQNEAQ (reference sequence). The CDR3 protein is CASSTGSNYGYTF. The CDR3 DNA follows: TGTGCCAGCAGCACGGGGTCAAATTATGGCTACACCTTC.

The V gene is TRBV6-1, the J gene TRBJ1-5, with 8 positions matching TRBD1. J lost 2 bases, V lost 7 bases, and 4 bases had no gene match. This CDR3 has 14 amino acids. Germline values: CDR1 MNHNS, CDR2 SASEGT. As DNA, the CDR3 is TGTGCCAGCACCCAGGGGGCAGGCAATCAGCCCCAGCATTTT. Protein product: CASTQGAGNQPQHF.

For this clonotype: One end of the junction is discordant with germline, which a read error may explain. This rearrangement joins TRBV5-4 to TRBJ2-7; 12 positions agree with TRBD2. The germline V gene has CDR1 SGHNT and CDR2 YYREEE (reference sequence). The CDR3 covers 15 residues. This CDR3 reads CASSGTSGFSYVQYF. CDR3 bases: TGTGCCAGCAGCGGGACTAGCGGGTTCTCCTACGTGCAGTACTTC.